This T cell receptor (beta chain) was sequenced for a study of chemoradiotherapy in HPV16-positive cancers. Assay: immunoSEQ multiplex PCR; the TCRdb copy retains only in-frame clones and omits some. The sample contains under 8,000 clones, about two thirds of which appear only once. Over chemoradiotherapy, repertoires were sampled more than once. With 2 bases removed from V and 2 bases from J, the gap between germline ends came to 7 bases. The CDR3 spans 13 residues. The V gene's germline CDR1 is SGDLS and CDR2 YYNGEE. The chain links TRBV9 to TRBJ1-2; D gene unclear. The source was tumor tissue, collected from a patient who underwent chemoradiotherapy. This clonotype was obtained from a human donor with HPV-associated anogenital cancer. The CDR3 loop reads CASSVDENYGYTF. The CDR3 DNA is TGTGCCAGCAGCGTCGACGAAAACTATGGCTACACCTTC.